What follows are 28 T cell receptor beta chains derived from one specimen sequenced in a study of blood T cell repertoires in COVID-19. Libraries were prepared by immunoSEQ multiplex PCR; TCRdb keeps only in-frame clonotypes and omits some of them. The sample gives around 200,000 clones, under 90% of which show up once; roughly 14% is in the top ten. The sequencing input was peripheral blood. These receptor sequences come from a man aged 25 to 45 with active or convalescent COVID-19.

The rearrangement joins TRBV11-3 to TRBJ2-1; the match to TRBD1 covers 9 bases. V shed 5 bases and J 5 bases; nucleotides not matched to a gene: 10. The CDR3 length is 16 residues. Germline V lookup: CDR1 SGHNT, CDR2 YENEEA. CDR3 bases: TGTGCCAGCAGCCCCACAGGGGGCTGGGGTAACAATGAGCAGTTCTTC. Its protein is CASSPTGGWGNNEQFF. Full variable domain (missing parts from reference TRBV11-3 and TRBJ2-1): EAGVVQSPRYKIIEKKQPVAFWCNPISGHNTLYWYLQNLGQGPELLIRYENEEAVDDSQLPKDRFSAERLKGVDSTLKIQPAELGDSAVYLCASSPTGGWGNNEQFFGPGTRLTVL.

This clone was picked up a small number of times. The chain links TRBV23-1 to TRBJ2-3; no definite D call. TRBV23-1 is an ORF for which the function is uncertain. The CDR3 is 13 amino acids. Trimming pared 3 bases from V and 0 bases from J, leaving 4 bases between. CDR3 nucleotide sequence: TGCGCCAGCAGTCACCCTAGCACAGATACGCAGTATTTT. Its translation: CASSHPSTDTQYF.

V usage is TRBV7-9 and J usage is TRBJ1-4; D is uncertain. Germline V gene data show CDR1 as SEHNR and CDR2 as FQNEAQ (reference sequence). CDR3 length equals 14 residues. The ends were cut back, 4 bases at V and 1 base at J, with 7 bases in the middle. As DNA, the CDR3 is TGTGCCAGCAGCTGGCGGGAAACTAATGAAAAACTGTTTTTT. Translation gives CASSWRETNEKLFF.

The rearrangement joins TRBV19 to TRBJ2-2, with 7 bases fitting TRBD2. The CDR3 loop spans 15 amino acids. Per the germline V gene, CDR1 is LNHDA and CDR2 is SQIVND (reference sequence). J was trimmed by 5 bases and V by 6 bases; bases with no gene match: 9. The CDR3 coding sequence is TGTGCCAGTAGCCCCGCGAGGGAGGGTACCGGGGAGCTGTTTTTT. Residues: CASSPAREGTGELFF. The entire variable domain, with the rest obtained from reference TRBV19 and TRBJ2-2, is as follows: DGGITQSPKYLFRKEGQNVTLSCEQNLNHDAMYWYRQDPGQGLRLIYYSQIVNDFQKGDIAEGYSVSREKKESFPLTVTSAQKNPTAFYLCASSPAREGTGELFFGEGSRLTVL.

The chain joins TRBV9 to TRBJ1-2; maybe TRBD1 (5 bases). This CDR3 is 14 amino acids long. The V end lost 2 bases, the J end lost 4 bases, and 12 bases lay between the germline ends. The germline CDR1 and CDR2 sequences are SGDLS and YYNGEE. CDR3 coding DNA: TGTGCCAGCAGCGTCGGGACTCAGTCCTATGGCTACACCTTC. This codes for CASSVGTQSYGYTF.

This chain joins TRBV6-5 and TRBJ1-6, with D possibly matching TRBD1 (6 bases). Trimming took off 8 bases at V and 2 bases at J, with 13 bases between the two ends. CDR3 length: 15 amino acids. Germline-derived CDR1 and CDR2 are MNHEY and SVGAGI. CDR3 nucleotide sequence: TGTGCCAGCGGAGAGGGGGACGCCTATAATTCACCCCTCCACTTT. As protein: CASGEGDAYNSPLHF.

The J gene is TRBJ1-1, the V gene TRBV4-1, with TRBD1 as a possible D gene (5 bases). The CDR3 covers 13 residues. Germline-derived CDR1 and CDR2 are MGHRA and YSYEKL. V was clipped by 4 bases and J by 1 base, with 7 bases between them. The CDR3 region has the DNA TGCGCCAGCAGCCTGGGGGGGAACACTGAAGCTTTCTTT. Residues: CASSLGGNTEAFF.

The J gene is TRBJ2-3, the V gene TRBV5-6; TRBD1 is a possible D gene (5 bases). The CDR3 runs 13 residues. The V end was cut by 4 bases, the J end by 11 bases, with 17 bases between. Germline V gives CDR1 SGHDT, CDR2 YYEEEE. The CDR3 DNA is TGTGCCAGCAGCCTAGTCAGGGCCGAGGAGCAGTATTTT. This encodes CASSLVRAEEQYF.

This clone was picked up a small number of times. This chain joins TRBV6-2 or TRBV6-3 and TRBJ1-3; 10 bases are shared with TRBD1. This CDR3 is 22 amino acids long. Germline assignment: CDR1 MNHEY and CDR2 SVGEGT. V was pared by 6 bases and J by 0 bases, with 23 bases of the junction left unmatched. Here the CDR3 DNA reads TGTGCCAGCAGCCTTAACCTTATCGACAGGGGGCGGCCCCCTTCCTCTGGAAACACCATATATTTT. As protein: CASSLNLIDRGRPPSSGNTIYF.

The genes are TRBV30 and TRBJ1-6; a weak D match, TRBD1 (6 bases). V lost 5 bases and J lost 7, with 12 bases in between. Germline-derived CDR1 and CDR2 are GTSNPN and SVGIG (reference sequence). The CDR3 covers 13 residues. CDR3 region: CAWHRERNSPLHF. The DNA of the CDR3 is TGTGCCTGGCACAGGGAGCGGAATTCACCCCTCCACTTT.

In this sample, this clone turned up once. The V and J genes are TRBV6-1 and TRBJ1-6; a weak D match, TRBD1 (6 bases). Trimming cost V 0 bases and J 6 bases, with 12 bases left between them. The CDR3 is 16 amino acids. Germline V lookup: CDR1 MNHNS, CDR2 SASEGT. CDR3 protein: CASSEAAGVGNSPLHF. Written as DNA, the CDR3 is TGTGCCAGCAGTGAAGCGGCAGGGGTAGGTAATTCACCCCTCCACTTT.

This chain links TRBV28 with TRBJ2-1, with TRBD2 matching 8 bases. CDR1 is MDHEN, CDR2 SYDVKM, per germline. The CDR3 totals 15 residues. Losses at the gene ends were 3 bases for V and 3 bases for J; bases not matched to a gene: 4. DNA for the CDR3: TGTGCCAGCAGTTTCGACCTAGCGGGCTACAATGAGCAGTTCTTC. This gives the protein CASSFDLAGYNEQFF.

The chain employs TRBV4-1 and TRBJ2-7; 12 nucleotides line up with TRBD2. V trimming: 0 bases; J trimming: 2 bases; junction bases outside the gene matches: 2. CDR1 and CDR2 from the germline V gene are MGHRA and YSYEKL. The CDR3 spans 16 residues. The CDR3: CASSQDRLAGAYEQYF. CDR3 nucleotides: TGCGCCAGCAGCCAAGATCGACTAGCGGGAGCCTACGAGCAGTACTTC.

J is TRBJ1-2 and V is TRBV20-1; D perhaps matches TRBD1 (5 bases). The V end was cut by 3 bases, the J end by 4 bases, with 15 bases between. The CDR3 totals 14 residues. Germline CDR1 reads DFQATT; CDR2 reads SNEGSKA (reference sequence). CDR3 in DNA: TGCAGTGCTAGTCCCCGGGACTTTTTCTATGGCTACACCTTC. Translated: CSASPRDFFYGYTF.

This clone was seen only a few times. The gene calls are TRBV3-1 (or the pseudogene TRBV3-2) and TRBJ1-2; 8 bases are shared with TRBD1. V was clipped by 3 bases and J by 4 bases; unmatched bases: 7. The CDR3 extends over 15 amino acids. CDR1 is LGHDT and CDR2 is YNNKEL in the germline V gene (reference sequence). CDR3: CASSHRGRASYGYTF. In DNA form, the CDR3 reads TGTGCCAGCAGCCACAGGGGGCGGGCTAGCTATGGCTACACCTTC.

A few counts support this clone. This chain joins TRBV6-2 or TRBV6-3 and TRBJ1-1, with TRBD1 matching 7 bases. The ends lost 6 bases at V and 11 bases at J; junction bases unmatched: 9. The V gene's germline CDR1 is MNHEY and CDR2 SVGEGT. The length of the CDR3 is 12 residues. The CDR3 DNA is TGTGCCAGCAGCCTATTACAGGGGAAGGCTTTCTTT. It encodes CASSLLQGKAFF.

The chain carries TRBV11-2 and TRBJ2-3; D ambiguous. The germline V gene encodes CDR1 SGHAT and CDR2 FQNNGV. This CDR3 is built from 16 residues. V gave up 5 bases and J gave up 0 bases, with 15 bases separating them. CDR3 residues: CASSPDRGASTDTQYF. CDR3 DNA: TGTGCCAGCAGCCCTGACCGAGGTGCTAGCACAGATACGCAGTATTTT.

The gene calls are TRBV19 and TRBJ1-2; possible D gene TRBD1, 6 bases. Germline V gene sequence: CDR1 LNHDA, CDR2 SQIVND (reference sequence). The length of the CDR3 is 13 residues. The CDR3: CAISGQGIYGYTF. The CDR3 DNA sequence: TGTGCTATATCCGGGCAGGGGATCTATGGCTACACCTTC.

V is TRBV5-1 and J is TRBJ1-2; tentative D call: TRBD1 (5 bases). In germline, CDR1 is SGHRS, CDR2 YFSETQ. The CDR3 totals 14 residues. Trimming pared 5 bases from V and 7 bases from J, leaving 18 bases between. CDR3 region: CASRSSGGGSGYTF. CDR3 nucleotides: TGCGCCAGCAGATCTTCGGGCGGGGGATCTGGCTACACCTTC.

The chain combines TRBV6-1 with TRBJ1-6; 7 bases align to TRBD1. V dropped 4 bases and J dropped 6; count of bases not matched to a gene: 9. The CDR3 covers 16 residues. Germline V gene lookup returns CDR1 MNHNS and CDR2 SASEGT. CDR3 sequence reads: CASSGQGSSRNSPLHF. In DNA, the CDR3 is TGTGCCAGCAGTGGACAGGGATCTTCTCGTAATTCACCCCTCCACTTT.

V usage is TRBV6-1 and J usage is TRBJ1-2; TRBD1 matches 7 bases. V shed 3 bases and J 8 bases; nucleotides not matched to a gene: 15. The CDR3 loop spans 16 amino acids. Germline V gene sequence: CDR1 MNHNS, CDR2 SASEGT. CDR3 coding DNA: TGTGCCAGCAGTGAGCCGTTGGGGACAGCGCCGATGGGCTACACCTTC. Protein sequence: CASSEPLGTAPMGYTF.

This clone has only a few counts. CDR3 protein: CAWSAGGTEHTF. The DNA for the CDR3 is TGTGCCTGGAGCGCGGGCGGGACAGAACATACCTTC. The rearrangement links TRBV30 to TRBJ1-2, with TRBD1 matching over 7 bases. This CDR3 contains 12 residues. Losses at the gene ends were 3 bases for V and 14 bases for J; bases not matched to a gene: 12. In germline, CDR1 is GTSNPN, CDR2 SVGIG (reference sequence).

The V and J genes are TRBV3-1 (or the pseudogene TRBV3-2) and TRBJ2-1; 8 nucleotides line up with TRBD2. V shed 0 bases and J 3 bases; nucleotides not matched to a gene: 4. Germline loops: CDR1 LGHDT, CDR2 YNNKEL (reference sequence). CDR3 length equals 16 residues. Here the CDR3 reads CASSQDYGGVYNEQFF. In DNA, the CDR3 is TGTGCCAGCAGCCAAGATTACGGGGGGGTCTACAATGAGCAGTTCTTC.

This chain links TRBV3-1 (or the pseudogene TRBV3-2) with TRBJ2-7; D is undetermined. V dropped 0 bases and J dropped 4 bases, with 7 bases sitting between them. CDR1 and CDR2 from the germline V gene are LGHDT and YNNKEL (reference sequence). The CDR3 has 13 residues. Here the CDR3 reads CASSQDRSYEQYF. The CDR3 bases are TGTGCCAGCAGCCAAGATCGGAGTTACGAGCAGTACTTC.

The rearrangement uses TRBV30 and TRBJ2-3; 10 bases are shared with TRBD2. Germline V CDR1 and CDR2: GTSNPN, SVGIG (reference sequence). The V gene end was trimmed by 0 bases and the J gene end by 4 bases; junction bases not matched to a gene: 4. CDR3 length equals 15 residues. The CDR3 region has the DNA TGTGCCTGGAGTGTAGCGGGGGGGCCCGCAGATACGCAGTATTTT. As protein: CAWSVAGGPADTQYF.

In DNA form, the CDR3 reads TGTGCCAGCAGCAGGGGGCAGGATCAGCCCCAGCATTTT. It is translated as CASSRGQDQPQHF. The genes are TRBV7-9 and TRBJ1-5, with TRBD1 matching over 7 bases. This CDR3 has 13 amino acids. Germline V gene sequence: CDR1 SEHNR, CDR2 FQNEAQ (reference sequence). The V segment lost 5 bases and the J segment 5 bases; nucleotides outside the gene matches: 3.

The genes are TRBV11-3 and TRBJ1-2; D is unresolved. The CDR3 totals 12 residues. The germline CDR1 and CDR2 sequences are SGHNT and YENEEA. V gave up 3 bases and J gave up 6 bases, with 8 bases separating them. CDR3 bases: TGTGCCAGCAGCTTCGAGGGCCATGGCTACACCTTC. Amino acid sequence: CASSFEGHGYTF.

This chain links TRBV30 with TRBJ1-2; 7 bases match TRBD1. V shed 3 bases and J 4 bases; nucleotides not matched to a gene: 5. This CDR3 is 13 amino acids long. In germline, CDR1 is GTSNPN, CDR2 SVGIG (reference sequence). CDR3 residues: CAWRTQGIYGYTF. CDR3 nucleotides: TGTGCCTGGAGGACACAGGGGATCTATGGCTACACCTTC.